This entry features one TCR beta chain sequence. This specimen comes from a study of T cell changes during pregnancy in multiple sclerosis. Sequenced by immunoSEQ multiplex PCR; TCRdb stores in-frame clones only, minus some. The profile shows over 55,000 clones, around 93% of them singletons. Specimen: peripheral blood, collected in the first trimester of pregnancy. This receptor was taken from a female donor with multiple sclerosis, enrolled in a pregnancy study.

Here the CDR3 DNA reads TGCAGCGTGGCGGGACTAGCGGCGGGGGGCTCCTACGAGCAGTACTTC. It specifies CSVAGLAAGGSYEQYF. The chain links TRBV29-1 to TRBJ2-7; TRBD2 agrees at 11 bases. Trimming cost V 6 bases and J 0 bases; bases outside gene matches: 10. Looked up from germline, CDR1 is SQVTM and CDR2 is ANQGSEA. The CDR3 runs to 16 residues.